Here is one TCR beta chain with its context. The target of this receptor is not known. Per-nucleotide qualities are absent, and no much larger clonotype sits a single base away. The data stem from a study of T cell responses to AZD1222 COVID-19 vaccine (dated by TCRdb to about 2021). Some background on the complete study: TCR sequencing was performed for roughly 250 trial participants, of whom about 200 were given two doses of AZD1222 and approximately 26 were given two doses of MenACWY control vaccine. Trial participants were enrolled by age into subgroups of 18-55, 56-69 and 70-plus years, and around 150, 29 and 61 TCR-sequenced participants, respectively, were included in these subgroups. Study-wide conclusions, independent of this receptor: In the small 56-69-year group, the increase in depth fell short of significance, most likely because of low power. Spike-specific TCR breadth and depth rose significantly after two AZD1222 doses compared with day 0 and with MenACWY recipients. Nearly half of unique spike-specific TCRs reportedly recognized epitopes outside regions mutated in the B.1.351 and B.1.1.7 variants. No day 14 peak-response samples were available, so repertoires were characterized only after the peak T cell response. Most participants were white British and females outnumbered males, and the authors suggested that clonal diversity may have been underestimated. Only 5 to 7 AZD1222 recipients were SARS-CoV-2 seropositive at baseline, limiting conclusions about previously exposed vaccinees. The vaccine-associated CD4 TCRs covered the entire spike protein, and the dominant responses fell in regions 160-218 and 743-854.

The CDR3 starts with the cysteine, ends with the phenylalanine, and has 16 residues. Left in the record is the CDR3 DNA by itself, 48 bases read in frame from the first base. V is shortened by 2 bases, J by 4 bases, and the region joining them spans 16 bases. CDR1 and CDR2 (SEHNR, FQNEAQ) derive from the germline V gene (reference sequence). Sample time point, as interpreted from the label and publication: about 28 days (+/-7) after the second vaccine dose. AZD1222 recipients whose second dose came at about 4 weeks and those whose second dose came at about 12 weeks were combined into one group, since spike-specific TCR depth and breadth did not differ between the two schedules. Vaccinee samples were obtained from the UK trials COV001 and COV002, which included a single-blind randomized controlled phase 2/3 trial of AZD1222 (ChAdOx1 nCoV-19) in healthy adults. For TCRbeta chain sequencing, PBMC samples were collected from trial participants at day 0 and at day 28 after the second dose.

The CDR3 regions of human TCRbeta chains were analyzed by immunosequencing. In the authors' own workflow: TCRs in the repertoires were matched against a reference library of SARS-CoV-2-specific TCRs that had been generated with the MIRA antigen-specificity platform. Breadth was defined as the fraction of unique TCRs that were SARS-CoV-2-associated, and depth was defined as the fraction of total T cells that were SARS-CoV-2-associated. Each spike-specific TCR was assigned to its reactive spike region and to a CD4 or CD8 class using the MIRA data. Log10-transformed breadth and depth values were compared by one-way ANOVA with Sidak's multiple comparisons tests. The source is immuneACCESS, and TCRdb retained only in-frame sequences with V and J called. Part of the clones is not carried over; for the studies checked, unresolved V genes explain less than half of this, and the remainder is unexplained. The DNA was the basis for D and trimming; V, J and clone size are from that table. This sample comprises about 26,000 clones, 88% of them detected only once. The biggest ten clones account for less than 3.5% of the sample.

The chain is assembled from TRBV7-9 and TRBJ2-3; too little of a D gene remains to name it. The receptor was derived from an adult who received the AZD1222 COVID-19 vaccine. The source material was peripheral blood, sampled 28 days after the second AZD1222 dose. The CDR3 sequence is CASSLRATDRSDTQYF. The bases read TGTGCCAGCAGCTTAAGGGCCACTGATCGCTCAGATACGCAGTATTTT.